This entry lists 29 T cell receptor beta chains sequenced from one sample in a study of TET2 disruption in CD19-targeted CAR T cells. The protocol was immunoSEQ multiplex PCR, while the TCRdb copy is restricted to in-frame clones and leaves out a portion. This sample carries around 27,000 clones, with about 2% going to the ten biggest clones. Stated treatment: autologous CTL019 cells: CD19 CAR with 4-1BB and CD3 zeta domains. Their target antigens are unknown. The material sequenced was CD8- CAR+ T cells sorted from cultured blood T cells, taken for CD19 CAR T cell therapy. The subset here: CD8-negative CAR-positive T cells from the infusion product. These TCRs come from a man between 70 and 80 years old with chronic lymphocytic leukemia.

Notes on this clone: The CDR3 end falls 3 residues outside the read, so it is completed with the germline J gene. The chain combines TRBV5-1 with TRBJ1-1; D not certain. This CDR3 spans 14 amino acids. Trimming left V 7 bases short and J 1 base short, with 14 bases between. Per the germline V gene, CDR1 is SGHRS and CDR2 is YFSETQ. Here the CDR3 reads CASGTGEGNTEAFF. CDR3 DNA (partial): TGCGCCAGCGGCACCGGGGAAGGGAACACTGAA.

For this clone: The read halts 3 residues ahead of the CDR3 end, with the missing end drawn from the germline J gene. The chain links TRBV7-9 to TRBJ1-2; D ambiguous. The V gene's germline CDR1 is SEHNR and CDR2 FQNEAQ (reference sequence). This CDR3 is 13 amino acids long. This CDR3 is CARGGSSYNDYTF. The covered CDR3 bases are TGTGCCCGGGGAGGTAGCTCCTACAATGAC. Complete variable domain (other parts from reference TRBV7-9 and TRBJ1-2): DTGVSQNPRHKITKRGQNVTFRCDPISEHNRLYWYRQTLGQGPEFLTYFQNEAQLEKSRLLSDRFSAERPKGSFSTLEIQRTEQGDSAMYLCARGGSSYNDYTFGSGTRLTVV.

As to this clone: The CDR3 extends 3 residues past the end of the read, so its final part is completed from the germline J gene. The chain is built from TRBV4-1 and TRBJ1-4, with 7 bases aligning to TRBD1. This CDR3 has 14 amino acids. The germline CDR1 and CDR2 sequences are MGHRA and YSYEKL. The junction had 7 bases not matched to a gene; V was cut back by 4 bases and J by 8 bases. CDR3 sequence: CASSLTGSNEKLFF. Partial CDR3 DNA: TGCGCCAGCAGCCTGACAGGGTCAAACGAAAAA.

On this clone: The read finishes 3 residues shy of the CDR3 end, and the germline J gene is used to complete it. V is TRBV18 and J is TRBJ2-7; 9 bases agree with TRBD2. Germline V gene lookup returns CDR1 KGHSH and CDR2 LQKENI. J gave up 5 bases and V 1 base, and 12 bases lay outside the gene matches. The CDR3 has 17 amino acids. CDR3 DNA (partial): TGTGCCAGCTCACCACAAAACCCCGGACTAGCGAGGGACGAG. Its protein is CASSPQNPGLARDE. The CDR3, in full, reads CASSPQNPGLARDEQYF.

On this clone itself: The sequence runs out 3 residues before the end of the CDR3; the remainder is reconstructed from the germline J gene. The chain employs TRBV19 and TRBJ1-2; D is perhaps TRBD1 (6 bases). CDR3 length: 14 amino acids. Per the germline V gene, CDR1 is LNHDA and CDR2 is SQIVND (reference sequence). V was pared by 4 bases and J by 4 bases, with 13 bases between. The CDR3 here is CASSKTGGSYGYTF. Incomplete CDR3 DNA: TGTGCCAGTAGTAAGACAGGAGGCAGCTATGGC.

For this clone: The read terminates 3 residues ahead of where the CDR3 ends, so the germline J gene completes it. The chain couples TRBV11-3 to TRBJ2-2, with TRBD1 identical over 8 bases. The CDR3 is 14 residues long. The germline V gene encodes CDR1 SGHNT and CDR2 YENEEA. Trimming at V came to 5 bases and at J to 4 bases, leaving 3 bases not matched to a gene. The part of the CDR3 DNA that was read is TGTGCCAGCAGCCGAGACAGGGGCACCGGGGAG. This translates into CASSRDRGTGE. The entire CDR3 is CASSRDRGTGELFF.

Of note for this clone: The read finishes 3 residues shy of the CDR3 end, and the germline J gene is used to complete it. V gene TRBV7-2 combines with J gene TRBJ1-2; weak D call: TRBD1 (5 bases). CDR3 size: 13 residues. Germline V gene data show CDR1 as SGHTA and CDR2 as FQGNSA. Partial CDR3 DNA: TGTGCCAGCAGCCTTTCCGCCCTGGGGGGA. Protein sequence: CASSLSALGG. The full CDR3 protein is CASSLSALGGYTF. Based on the CDR3 plus reference TRBV7-2 and TRBJ1-2, the full variable domain is GAGVSQSPSNKVTEKGKDVELRCDPISGHTALYWYRQSLGQGLEFLIYFQGNSAPDKSGLPSDRFSAERTGGSVSTLTIQRTQQEDSAVYLCASSLSALGGYTFGSGTRLTVV.

Concerning this clone: The read ends 3 residues early relative to the CDR3; the germline J gene fills the gap. V and J are TRBV7-9 and TRBJ2-4; D perhaps matches TRBD1 (6 bases). CDR1 is SEHNR, CDR2 FQNEAQ, per germline (reference sequence). This CDR3 has 12 residues. Incomplete CDR3 DNA: TGTGCCAGCACCAGTACAGGGAGCGGT. This translates into CASTSTGSG. The whole CDR3 reads CASTSTGSGQYF.

On this clone: The read ends 3 residues before the CDR3 terminus; that terminus is restored from the germline J gene. The chain is built from TRBV6-1 and TRBJ2-3, with 9 bases lining up with TRBD1. The CDR3 loop spans 15 amino acids. Germline trimming cut 3 bases from V and 6 bases from J; bases unmatched to any gene: 7. In germline, CDR1 is MNHNS, CDR2 SASEGT. The CDR3 DNA, read in part, is TGTGCCAGCAGTGAGCATTTTGGACAGGGGGATACG. This encodes CASSEHFGQGDT. The whole CDR3 reads CASSEHFGQGDTQYF.

This chain's CDR3 is CSAPTGGYGYTF. The DNA read from the CDR3 is TGCAGTGCTCCTACAGGGGGGTATGGC. V gene TRBV20-1 combines with J gene TRBJ1-2; 8 positions agree with TRBD1. Coverage ceases 3 residues before the CDR3 finishes, and the germline J gene fills in the end. Per the germline V gene, CDR1 is DFQATT and CDR2 is SNEGSKA (reference sequence). The CDR3 extends over 12 amino acids. V gave up 5 bases and J gave up 5 bases; unmatched junction bases: 4.

A word on this clone: The read terminates 3 residues ahead of where the CDR3 ends, so the germline J gene completes it. V usage is TRBV19 and J usage is TRBJ2-4; TRBD1 is a possible D gene (5 bases). The CDR3 is 16 residues long. CDR1 and CDR2 (germline): LNHDA, SQIVND (reference sequence). CDR3 DNA, as far as it was read: TGTGCCAGCAGGGTTCTTTGGCAGGATAGCAATCAGCCT. Translating gives CASRVLWQDSNQP. The complete CDR3 protein is CASRVLWQDSNQPQYF.

Notes on this clone: The junction differs from germline at one of its ends, possibly a read error. The DNA ends 3 residues before the CDR3 does, and the rest of the CDR3 is filled in from the germline J gene. Other nucleotide sequences in the sample specify the same CDR3. The rearrangement joins TRBV7-9 to TRBJ1-2, with D maybe TRBD1 (5 bases). CDR1 and CDR2 from the germline V gene are SEHNR and FQNEAQ (reference sequence). The CDR3 covers 15 residues. CDR3 loop: CASSQRGSPNYGYTF. Partial CDR3 DNA: TGTGCCAGCAGCCAGCGGGGCTCCCCTAACTATGGT.

Worth noting for this clone: The read ends 3 residues early relative to the CDR3; the germline J gene fills the gap. The V gene is TRBV19, the J gene TRBJ2-4; TRBD2 is a possible D gene (7 bases). The CDR3 spans 16 residues. Germline-derived CDR1 and CDR2 are LNHDA and SQIVND (reference sequence). The DNA read from the CDR3 is TGTGCCAGTAGTAAAGGACTAGGAGGGGGGCCAGGGACT. Translating gives CASSKGLGGGPGT. The CDR3 reads in full as CASSKGLGGGPGTQYF.

In the case of this clone: The read ends 3 residues early relative to the CDR3; the germline J gene fills the gap. The chain joins TRBV18 to TRBJ2-2; TRBD2 is a possible D gene (5 bases). V was cut by 0 bases and J by 5 bases, with 10 bases left in between. Germline CDR1 reads KGHSH; CDR2 reads LQKENI. This CDR3 spans 15 amino acids. CDR3 protein: CASSPPRTGTGELFF. The CDR3 DNA, read in part, is TGTGCCAGCTCACCACCTCGGACTGGGACCGGGGAG.

Comment on this clone: Coverage ceases 3 residues before the CDR3 finishes, and the germline J gene fills in the end. The rearrangement links TRBV20-1 to TRBJ2-2, with D unresolved. The CDR3 is 13 amino acids. The V end was cut by 0 bases, the J end by 4 bases, with 6 bases between. Per the germline V gene, CDR1 is DFQATT and CDR2 is SNEGSKA (reference sequence). The CDR3 bases that were read are TGCAGTGCTAGAGATCAGTTCACCGGGGAG. This sequence encodes CSARDQFTGE. The entire CDR3 protein is CSARDQFTGELFF.

About this clone itself: The DNA ends 3 residues before the CDR3 does, and the rest of the CDR3 is filled in from the germline J gene. This chain links TRBV7-9 with TRBJ1-2; D unresolved. This CDR3 has 12 residues. Germline V gives CDR1 SEHNR, CDR2 FQNEAQ (reference sequence). CDR3 bases read: TGTGCCAGCAGCCGAGTTACCTACGAC. It codes for CASSRVTYD. Given in full, the CDR3 is CASSRVTYDYTF.

As to this clone: The read stops 3 residues short of the end of the CDR3; the missing end is completed from the germline J gene. The J gene is TRBJ2-5, the V gene TRBV20-1; 7 positions agree with TRBD2. The V segment lost 1 base and the J segment 0 bases; nucleotides outside the gene matches: 8. CDR1 is DFQATT, CDR2 SNEGSKA, per germline (reference sequence). The CDR3 consists of 16 residues. The CDR3 spells CSARGLGGGYQETQYF. The covered CDR3 bases are TGCAGTGCTAGAGGTTTGGGGGGGGGTTACCAAGAGACC.

With regard to this clone: With the read ending 3 residues before the CDR3 end, the germline J gene is used to fill in that end. V and J are TRBV5-1 and TRBJ2-5; possible D gene TRBD2, 7 bases. Germline CDR1 reads SGHRS; CDR2 reads YFSETQ. The CDR3 covers 15 residues. V lost 5 bases to trimming and J lost 2 bases, with 16 bases between them. This chain's CDR3 is CASRDHREGQETQYF. The CDR3 DNA, read in part, is TGCGCCAGCAGAGACCACAGGGAGGGACAAGAGACC.

Concerning this clone: The DNA ends 3 residues before the CDR3 does, and the rest of the CDR3 is filled in from the germline J gene. The V call is TRBV6-1, the J call TRBJ2-7, with 10 bases matching TRBD2. This CDR3 has 15 amino acids. J was trimmed by 3 bases and V by 2 bases; bases with no gene match: 4. In germline, CDR1 is MNHNS, CDR2 SASEGT. The CDR3 sequence is CASSESGLADYEQYF. Partial CDR3 DNA: TGTGCCAGCAGTGAATCCGGACTAGCGGACTACGAG.

With regard to this clone: The read terminates 3 residues ahead of where the CDR3 ends, so the germline J gene completes it. The chain is built from TRBV7-8 and TRBJ2-1, with D perhaps TRBD1 (6 bases). The CDR3 consists of 17 residues. The germline CDR1 and CDR2 sequences are SGHVS and FQNEAQ. Trimming cost V 4 bases and J 8 bases, with 24 bases left between them. The covered CDR3 bases are TGTGCCAGCAGCTCCAGGTCCTATGGACAGATCTTCGATGAG. This codes for CASSSRSYGQIFDE. In full, the CDR3 reads CASSSRSYGQIFDEQFF.

About this clone: The read terminates 3 residues before the CDR3 end, so the remaining end is supplied by the germline J gene. The chain employs TRBV7-3 and TRBJ1-5; tentative D call: TRBD1 (6 bases). CDR3 length: 13 amino acids. V lost 5 bases and J lost 4, with 9 bases in between. Germline V gene sequence: CDR1 SGHTA, CDR2 FQGTGA. The CDR3 reads CASSIRGNQPQHF. The sequenced CDR3 bases are TGTGCCAGCAGCATCAGGGGAAATCAGCCC.

To note about this clone: Read data end 3 residues before the CDR3 end; the end is taken from the germline J gene. The chain couples TRBV19 to TRBJ2-4; D may be TRBD2 (5 bases). From germline, CDR1 is LNHDA and CDR2 SQIVND (reference sequence). CDR3 size: 12 residues. CDR3 DNA (partial): TGTGCCAGTAGTGTTTCCCCACTAGGT. Translation gives CASSVSPLG. The CDR3 in its entirety is CASSVSPLGQYF.

The DNA read from the CDR3 is TGTGCCAGCAGCGACCTAGCGGGGGGCGTGGAGACC. This gives the protein CASSDLAGGVET. The whole CDR3 protein reads CASSDLAGGVETQYF. The chain employs TRBV7-2 and TRBJ2-5, with TRBD2 matching 11 bases. Coverage ceases 3 residues before the CDR3 finishes, and the germline J gene fills in the end. Per the germline V gene, CDR1 is SGHTA and CDR2 is FQGNSA. The junction had 7 bases not matched to a gene; V was cut back by 5 bases and J by 5 bases. CDR3 length equals 15 residues.

Of note for this clone: The observed sequence ends 3 residues before the CDR3 terminus, with the missing tail filled in from the germline J gene. The V and J genes are TRBV19 and TRBJ1-6, with 9 bases matching TRBD1. CDR3 size: 15 residues. Germline V gene sequence: CDR1 LNHDA, CDR2 SQIVND (reference sequence). The V gene end was trimmed by 5 bases and the J gene end by 7 bases; junction bases not matched to a gene: 6. The CDR3 is CASSPMDRGNSPLHF. CDR3 DNA (partial): TGTGCCAGTAGTCCGATGGACAGGGGAAATTCACCC.

With respect to this clone: The read comes to an end 3 residues before the CDR3 does, leaving the germline J gene to fill in the end. The chain is built from TRBV19 and TRBJ1-1, with 12 bases aligning to TRBD1. The germline V gene has CDR1 LNHDA and CDR2 SQIVND (reference sequence). CDR3 size: 18 residues. CDR3 DNA (partial): TGTGCCAGTAGCCTTAATTACCCTTTTGGGACAGGGGGCCGGGAA. Translating it yields CASSLNYPFGTGGRE. The CDR3 in full is CASSLNYPFGTGGREAFF.

In regard to this clone: The observed sequence ends 3 residues before the CDR3 terminus, with the missing tail filled in from the germline J gene. The rearrangement uses TRBV20-1 and TRBJ2-7; D unresolved. Germline V gives CDR1 DFQATT, CDR2 SNEGSKA (reference sequence). V was trimmed by 1 base and J by 0 bases, leaving 7 bases between them. This CDR3 spans 13 amino acids. CDR3 residues: CSARAGASYEQYF. CDR3 DNA (partial): TGCAGTGCTAGAGCAGGAGCCTCCTACGAG.

Comments on this clone: From the germline J gene comes the end of the CDR3, since the read stops 3 residues before it. This chain connects TRBV7-6 to TRBJ2-1; 13 bases line up with TRBD2. Germline V gives CDR1 SGHVS, CDR2 FNYEAQ. J lost 6 bases, V lost 4 bases, and 3 bases had no gene match. This CDR3 is built from 15 residues. CDR3 sequence: CASSSLAGGPNEQFF. The CDR3 DNA, read in part, is TGTGCCAGCAGCTCACTAGCGGGGGGGCCCAATGAG.

In the case of this clone: The read is 3 residues too short to cover the CDR3 end, so that end is filled in from the germline J gene. The chain carries TRBV2 and TRBJ2-7; a possible D gene is TRBD1 (6 bases). V lost 6 bases, J lost 5 bases, and 14 bases lay in between. There are 13 residues in the CDR3. Looked up from germline, CDR1 is SNHLY and CDR2 is FYNNEI. The CDR3 sequence: CASRNRETHEQYF. The part of the CDR3 DNA that was read is TGTGCCAGCAGAAACAGGGAGACCCACGAG.

The DNA read from the CDR3 is TGTGCCAGCAGCTCAAGTTCAGGGTGGGGCGAC. Amino acids: CASSSSSGWGD. The entire CDR3 is CASSSSSGWGDYTF. The J gene is TRBJ1-2, the V gene TRBV7-6; weak D call: TRBD1 (5 bases). The CDR3 end lies 3 residues beyond the end of the read and is filled in from the germline J gene. The CDR3 consists of 14 residues. Per the germline V gene, CDR1 is SGHVS and CDR2 is FNYEAQ. The full variable domain, in which reference TRBV7-6 and TRBJ1-2 provide the parts outside the CDR3, is GAGVSQSPRYKVTKRGQDVALRCDPISGHVSLYWYRQALGQGPEFLTYFNYEAQQDKSGLPNDRFSAERPEGSISTLTIQRTEQRDSAMYRCASSSSSGWGDYTFGSGTRLTVV.